The 6 T cell receptor beta chains given below trace back to one sample, sequenced in a study of T cell repertoires in cytomegalovirus infection. Via MiXCR, TCRdb re-called the reads, giving one row per CDR3 protein. The sample lists just under 550,000 distinct CDR3 sequences, 26% occurring once. The sequencing sample was made of PBMCs. The receptors were sampled from a human donor in good health (CMV status not recorded). Some clones in this sample may be carry-over from other donors' samples.

There are a few counts of this clonotype. The chain is built from TRBV6-5 and TRBJ1-1, with D unclear. The CDR3 is 15 residues long. Germline V gives CDR1 MNHEY, CDR2 SVGAGI. The V end was cut by 5 bases, the J end by 0 bases, with 13 bases between. The chain's CDR3 is CASSKGRIMNTEAFF. The CDR3 DNA sequence: TGTGCCAGCAGTAAAGGACGGATCATGAACACTGAAGCTTTCTTT.

CDR3 nucleotide sequence: TGTGCCACCAGCGGGACCAGTGGGGGGCACGATGAAAAACTGTTTTTT. Amino acids: CATSGTSGGHDEKLFF. The chain employs TRBV24-1 and TRBJ1-4; perhaps TRBD1 as D (6 bases). Germline V gene lookup returns CDR1 KGHDR and CDR2 SFDVKD. This CDR3 region has 16 residues. V dropped 7 bases and J dropped 6 bases, with 20 bases sitting between them.

This clonotype was detected only a few times. This chain connects TRBV19 to TRBJ2-1; TRBD1 matches at 10 bases. The CDR3 spans 18 residues. V dropped 5 bases and J dropped 1; count of bases not matched to a gene: 11. CDR1 is LNHDA and CDR2 is SQIVND in the germline V gene (reference sequence). The DNA for the CDR3 is TGTGCCAGTAGTTCCCGGGACAGGGGCCTTCAATCCTACAATGAGCAGTTCTTC. Protein: CASSSRDRGLQSYNEQFF. The whole variable domain, filled in from reference TRBV19 and TRBJ2-1, reads DGGITQSPKYLFRKEGQNVTLSCEQNLNHDAMYWYRQDPGQGLRLIYYSQIVNDFQKGDIAEGYSVSREKKESFPLTVTSAQKNPTAFYLCASSSRDRGLQSYNEQFFGPGTRLTVL.

The V call is TRBV6-2 or TRBV6-3, the J call TRBJ2-1; TRBD2 is a possible D gene (7 bases). Trimming took off 7 bases at V and 7 bases at J, with 14 bases between the two ends. Germline V gene sequence: CDR1 MNHEY, CDR2 SVGEGT. The CDR3 is 13 residues long. This CDR3 reads CASTPAGTNEQFF. The DNA of the CDR3 is TGTGCCAGCACCCCAGCGGGGACAAATGAGCAGTTCTTC.

The rearrangement uses TRBV30 and TRBJ2-3, with D perhaps matching TRBD2 (6 bases). The CDR3 is 15 amino acids. Germline CDR1 reads GTSNPN; CDR2 reads SVGIG (reference sequence). Trimming pared 0 bases from V and 1 base from J, leaving 11 bases between. The CDR3 bases are TGTGCCTGGAGTGTACGGGGGTACGGCACAGATACGCAGTATTTT. Encoded protein: CAWSVRGYGTDTQYF.

V gene TRBV6-5 combines with J gene TRBJ2-3; TRBD2 aligns across 7 bases. V was pared by 2 bases and J by 0 bases, with 5 bases of the junction left unmatched. The length of the CDR3 is 16 residues. Germline lookup yields CDR1 MNHEY and CDR2 SVGAGI. In nucleotides, the CDR3 is TGTGCCAGCAGTTACGAGACTAGCCCTAGCACAGATACGCAGTATTTT. The encoded protein is CASSYETSPSTDTQYF.